This T cell receptor (beta chain) was observed in a study of response to subunit inactivated influenza vaccine. Points from the study as a whole: The authors put forward the suggestion that each seasonal influenza vaccination may bring in only a limited number of new T cells.

TCRdb reprocessed the RT-PCR reads with MiXCR, giving one entry per CDR3 protein. This sample has about 620,000 distinct CDR3 sequences; roughly 12% occur once, and the top ten carry approximately 9.9%. Germline loops: CDR1 DFQATT, CDR2 SNEGSKA (reference sequence). CDR3 length: 14 amino acids. Trimming left V 1 base short and J 2 bases short, with 9 bases between. In this sample, this clonotype turned up many times. The antigen is not known. These data were also filed under a second study, of T cells expressing NK-cell markers. In that study: Libraries used 5'RACE template switching adding universal primer site and UMIs. From sorted CD3+CD56+NKG2C+, CD3+CD56+NKG2C- and CD3+CD56-NKG2C+ T cells came the TCR beta repertoires. HCMV seropositivity characterized most of the eight sequenced donors, and seronegativity one. A few donors likewise had their CD3+CD56-NKG2C+ fraction led by these clonotypes.

The clonotype was recovered from a man aged 45-65 years who received an inactivated influenza vaccine. Source: PBMCs from blood, taken on the day of vaccination. V is TRBV20-1 and J is TRBJ1-5; no clear D. The CDR3 spells CSARGGVGNQPQHF. CDR3 sequence (DNA): TGCAGTGCTAGAGGTGGGGTTGGCAATCAGCCCCAGCATTTT.